One and the same sample provided the 28 T cell receptor beta chains below, sequenced in a study of cytomegalovirus exposure and HLA in healthy donors. The study ran its PCR with 60 Vbeta and 13 Jbeta primers. Using immunoSEQ multiplex PCR, the repertoire was profiled, and TCRdb retains in-frame clones only, with some absent. Of some 170,000 clones listed, 60% to 80% are singletons. Sequenced material: PBMCs. The source is a man aged 18 to 35 in good health and CMV-seropositive.

The rearrangement joins TRBV28 to TRBJ1-2; D remains ambiguous. With 6 bases removed from V and 4 bases from J, the gap between germline ends came to 18 bases. Per the germline V gene, CDR1 is MDHEN and CDR2 is SYDVKM. CDR3 size: 15 residues. CDR3 residues: CASSTQKFRGYGYTF. CDR3 sequence (DNA): TGTGCCAGCAGCACTCAGAAATTTAGAGGCTATGGCTACACCTTC.

Worth noting for this clone: The identical CDR3 is also encoded by other nucleotide sequences in the sample. The rearrangement links TRBV5-4 to TRBJ2-5; 15 nucleotides agree with TRBD2. With 5 bases clipped from V and 4 bases from J, the junction kept 3 bases outside the gene matches. The CDR3 has 15 amino acids. In germline, CDR1 is SGHNT, CDR2 YYREEE (reference sequence). CDR3 sequence reads: CASSPGLAGGETQYF. CDR3 in DNA: TGTGCCAGCAGTCCGGGACTAGCGGGGGGAGAGACCCAGTACTTC. The full variable domain, in which reference TRBV5-4 and TRBJ2-5 provide the parts outside the CDR3, is ETGVTQSPTHLIKTRGQQVTLRCSSQSGHNTVSWYQQALGQGPQFIFQYYREEENGRGNFPPRFSGLQFPNYSSELNVNALELDDSALYLCASSPGLAGGETQYFGPGTRLLVL.

The V gene is TRBV30, the J gene TRBJ2-1, with 7 bases that match TRBD1. Germline CDR1 GTSNPN, CDR2 SVGIG (reference sequence). V lost 3 bases, J lost 5 bases, and 10 bases stayed unmatched. The CDR3 has 15 amino acids. The CDR3 nucleotides read TGTGCCTGGAGCCGACAGGGTTTGAGAGACAATGAGCAGTTCTTC. Its protein product is CAWSRQGLRDNEQFF.

The chain recombines TRBV6-1 with TRBJ2-5; no reliable D call. The CDR3 loop spans 12 amino acids. Germline V gene data show CDR1 as MNHNS and CDR2 as SASEGT. V was shortened by 3 bases and J by 4 bases, with 6 bases between the two germline ends. The chain's CDR3 is CASSDLRETQYF. The DNA for the CDR3 is TGTGCCAGCAGTGACCTCCGAGAGACCCAGTACTTC.

The chain combines TRBV30 with TRBJ1-2; the D is unclear. Germline V CDR1 and CDR2: GTSNPN, SVGIG (reference sequence). The CDR3 spans 14 residues. The ends were cut back, 0 bases at V and 0 bases at J, with 8 bases in the middle. The CDR3 DNA reads TGTGCCTGGAGTGTACTAGTGACTAACTATGGCTACACCTTC. Its translation is CAWSVLVTNYGYTF. The full variable domain, rest sourced from reference TRBV30 and TRBJ1-2, is SQTIHQWPATLVQPVGSPLSLECTVEGTSNPNLYWYRQAAGRGLQLLFYSVGIGQISSEVPQNLSASRPQDRQFILSSKKLLLSDSGFYLCAWSVLVTNYGYTFGSGTRLTVV.

The rearrangement uses TRBV27 and TRBJ1-1; TRBD1 matches at 9 bases. V was clipped by 6 bases and J by 2 bases; unmatched bases: 13. The CDR3 is 17 residues long. The germline CDR1 and CDR2 sequences are MNHEY and SMNVEV (reference sequence). The CDR3 bases are TGTGCCAGCAGGCCTACCACTGGACAGGGGCTAAACACTGAAGCTTTCTTT. Encoded protein: CASRPTTGQGLNTEAFF.

This clone was picked up a small number of times. The chain carries TRBV7-9 and TRBJ1-1, with TRBD1 identical over 7 bases. This CDR3 is 13 amino acids long. The germline gives CDR1 SEHNR, CDR2 FQNEAQ (reference sequence). V trimming: 5 bases; J trimming: 5 bases; junction bases outside the gene matches: 5. CDR3 sequence (DNA): TGTGCCAGCAGCCATCCGACAGGGACTGAAGCTTTCTTT. Its protein is CASSHPTGTEAFF.

V usage is TRBV2 and J usage is TRBJ2-3; D might be TRBD1 (6 bases). CDR3 length: 15 residues. V gave up 2 bases and J gave up 3 bases, with 12 bases separating them. The germline gives CDR1 SNHLY, CDR2 FYNNEI. This chain's CDR3 is CASSEKTGRTDTQYF. The CDR3 DNA sequence: TGTGCCAGCAGTGAAAAGACAGGTCGGACAGATACGCAGTATTTT.

This sequence joins TRBV6-5 and TRBJ1-1; D is ambiguous. V lost 4 bases, J lost 7 bases, and 7 bases lay in between. Per germline, CDR1 MNHEY and CDR2 SVGAGI. The CDR3 is made up of 11 amino acids. The CDR3: CASSSEGEAFF. The CDR3 nucleotides are TGTGCCAGCAGTTCGGAGGGTGAAGCTTTCTTT.

This clone showed up just a few times. The J gene is TRBJ2-1, the V gene TRBV5-4, with D maybe TRBD2 (6 bases). V gave up 2 bases and J gave up 2 bases, with 11 bases separating them. The CDR3 covers 15 residues. CDR1 is SGHNT, CDR2 YYREEE, per germline (reference sequence). CDR3: CASSFQGGPYNEQFF. CDR3 sequence (DNA): TGTGCCAGCAGCTTTCAGGGAGGTCCCTACAATGAGCAGTTCTTC.

This sequence joins TRBV6-6 and TRBJ1-1; a weak D match, TRBD1 (6 bases). The germline V gene encodes CDR1 MNHNY and CDR2 SVGAGI (reference sequence). The CDR3 has 15 amino acids. Trimming removed 6 bases from V and 2 bases from J, with 16 bases in between. CDR3 residues: CASSGQNGVNTEAFF. CDR3 bases: TGTGCCAGCAGCGGACAGAATGGTGTCAACACTGAAGCTTTCTTT.

The rearrangement joins TRBV7-9 to TRBJ2-3; D gene ambiguous. Germline CDR1 and CDR2: SEHNR and FQNEAQ (reference sequence). The CDR3 has 15 residues. The ends were cut back, 3 bases at V and 1 base at J, with 11 bases in the middle. Written as DNA, the CDR3 is TGTGCCAGCAGCTTTGACATAGATGGCACAGATACGCAGTATTTT. It translates to CASSFDIDGTDTQYF.

This clone was seen more than once but under ten times. The chain is built from TRBV21-1 and TRBJ1-1. TRBV21-1 is shown as a pseudogene. The CDR3 length is 16 residues. CDR3 in amino acids: CASVPRRGRMNTEAFF. CDR3 bases: TGTGCCAGCGTCCCCCGGCGGGGTCGCATGAACACTGAAGCTTTCTTT.

This chain uses TRBV4-1 with TRBJ1-5; TRBD1 agrees at 9 bases. The CDR3 runs 16 residues. The junction had 7 bases not matched to a gene; V was cut back by 7 bases and J by 0 bases. Germline-derived CDR1 and CDR2 are MGHRA and YSYEKL. The chain's CDR3 is CASTDRGKYSNQPQHF. CDR3 nucleotide sequence: TGCGCCAGCACGGACAGGGGAAAATATAGCAATCAGCCCCAGCATTTT.

The CDR3 bases are TGTGCCAGCAGCACCCCCCGAGTGACAACCCAGTACTTC. Its protein is CASSTPRVTTQYF. J is TRBJ2-5 and V is TRBV6-5; D remains unclear. The germline V and J ends were trimmed by 6 bases and 8 bases, with 16 bases remaining between them. Looked up from germline, CDR1 is MNHEY and CDR2 is SVGAGI. The length of the CDR3 is 13 residues.

This sequence joins TRBV6-1 and TRBJ2-1, with TRBD2 matching over 11 bases. The CDR3 consists of 16 residues. Germline V gene lookup returns CDR1 MNHNS and CDR2 SASEGT. Germline trimming cut 0 bases from V and 10 bases from J; bases unmatched to any gene: 8. The CDR3 is CASSEAPTSGRHEQFF. The CDR3 DNA is TGTGCCAGCAGTGAAGCGCCCACTAGCGGGAGACACGAGCAGTTCTTC.

The J gene is TRBJ2-5, the V gene TRBV10-3; TRBD1 agrees at 7 bases. J was trimmed by 2 bases and V by 4 bases; bases with no gene match: 10. The germline gives CDR1 ENHRY, CDR2 SYGVKD. The CDR3 extends over 16 amino acids. CDR3 DNA: TGTGCCATCAGTGGAAGAGGGGGCCAGATTCAAGAGACCCAGTACTTC. Amino acids: CAISGRGGQIQETQYF.

The chain links TRBV9 to TRBJ1-2; 7 nucleotides agree with TRBD1. V was pared by 4 bases and J by 7 bases, with 10 bases of the junction left unmatched. The CDR3 runs 14 residues. Germline-derived CDR1 and CDR2 are SGDLS and YYNGEE. The CDR3 nucleotides are TGTGCCAGCAGCTCCCCTCCTGACAGGGTTGGCTACACCTTC. Translating gives CASSSPPDRVGYTF.

This clone was seen only a few times. The V and J genes are TRBV11-2 and TRBJ2-5; 10 bases agree with TRBD2. This CDR3 comprises 16 residues. Germline CDR1 is SGHAT and CDR2 is FQNNGV. V trimming: 5 bases; J trimming: 6 bases; junction bases outside the gene matches: 12. The CDR3 DNA follows: TGTGCCAGCAGCCCCAGCGGGGGGGCCGTTGGCAAGACCCAGTACTTC. Translating gives CASSPSGGAVGKTQYF.

The rearrangement links TRBV10-3 to TRBJ1-2, with D tentatively TRBD1 (5 bases). In germline, CDR1 is ENHRY, CDR2 SYGVKD. Trimming removed 4 bases at V and 6 bases at J, with 27 bases between. The CDR3 contains 18 residues. As DNA, the CDR3 is TGTGCCATCAGTGGCCCGGGGGGGGTACCGCCTCGGAGGAATGGCTACACCTTC. Translating it yields CAISGPGGVPPRRNGYTF.

This chain links TRBV5-8 with TRBJ2-1, with 7 nucleotides matching TRBD1. The ends lost 2 bases at V and 13 bases at J; junction bases unmatched: 6. The CDR3 runs 12 residues. Looked up from germline, CDR1 is SGHTS and CDR2 is YDEGEE. CDR3 residues: CASSLDRDSQFF. CDR3 nucleotide sequence: TGTGCCAGCAGCTTAGACCGGGACAGCCAGTTCTTC.

The V call is TRBV5-1, the J call TRBJ1-3, with unresolved D. V was clipped by 3 bases and J by 0 bases, with 4 bases between them. The CDR3 is made up of 13 amino acids. The germline gives CDR1 SGHRS, CDR2 YFSETQ. The DNA for the CDR3 is TGCGCCAGCAGCTCGAGCTCTGGAAACACCATATATTTT. Protein sequence: CASSSSSGNTIYF. Based on the CDR3 plus reference TRBV5-1 and TRBJ1-3, the full variable domain is KAGVTQTPRYLIKTRGQQVTLSCSPISGHRSVSWYQQTPGQGLQFLFEYFSETQRNKGNFPGRFSGRQFSNSRSEMNVSTLELGDSALYLCASSSSSGNTIYFGEGSWLTVV.

The chain uses TRBV2 and TRBJ1-2; D gene ambiguous. V lost 0 bases and J lost 6, with 14 bases in between. CDR1 and CDR2 from the germline V gene are SNHLY and FYNNEI. The CDR3 extends over 15 amino acids. Here the CDR3 reads CASSEAYGGEDGYTF. For the CDR3, the DNA is TGTGCCAGCAGTGAAGCGTATGGAGGAGAAGATGGCTACACCTTC.

V and J are TRBV27 and TRBJ2-6, with 8 bases fitting TRBD2. This CDR3 is built from 18 residues. Germline CDR1 is MNHEY and CDR2 is SMNVEV (reference sequence). The J segment lost 1 base and the V segment lost 8 bases, leaving 13 bases of the junction unmatched. The CDR3 here is CASCGRGVIASGANVLTF. DNA of the CDR3: TGTGCCAGCTGCGGGCGGGGGGTGATCGCATCTGGGGCCAACGTCCTGACTTTC.

This clone has only a few counts. The CDR3 region is CASSYEGESHNEQFF. The CDR3 DNA is TGTGCCAGCAGTTACGAGGGGGAGTCCCACAATGAGCAGTTCTTC. The V gene is TRBV6-6, the J gene TRBJ2-1, with TRBD1 as a possible D gene (6 bases). V lost 2 bases, J lost 5 bases, and 13 bases lay in between. Germline assignment: CDR1 MNHNY and CDR2 SVGAGI (reference sequence). The CDR3 has 15 amino acids.

This clone appeared once. The V and J genes are TRBV7-2 and TRBJ1-1; D may be TRBD1 (5 bases). Germline-derived CDR1 and CDR2 are SGHTA and FQGNSA. Trimming removed 5 bases from V and 5 bases from J, with 15 bases in between. This CDR3 has 14 amino acids. DNA of the CDR3: TGTGCCAGCAGCCCGCGGAGCAGGGTTACTGAAGCTTTCTTT. It codes for CASSPRSRVTEAFF.

The gene calls are TRBV28 and TRBJ2-5, with 11 bases that match TRBD1. The germline V gene has CDR1 MDHEN and CDR2 SYDVKM. The CDR3 covers 16 residues. Trimming at V came to 4 bases and at J to 5 bases, leaving 9 bases not matched to a gene. CDR3 bases: TGTGCCAGCAGTTCCCGGGACAGGGGGGGTTCTGAGACCCAGTACTTC. Protein product: CASSSRDRGGSETQYF.

This clone occurred once. DNA for the CDR3: TGTGCCAGTAGTGAGAGGCTAGCCAAAAACATTCAGTACTTC. Protein: CASSERLAKNIQYF. V is TRBV19 and J is TRBJ2-4; no clear D gene. Between the trimmed V and J ends, which lost 5 bases and 0 bases, there was a span of 8 bases. Germline CDR1 and CDR2: LNHDA and SQIVND (reference sequence). The CDR3 runs 14 residues.